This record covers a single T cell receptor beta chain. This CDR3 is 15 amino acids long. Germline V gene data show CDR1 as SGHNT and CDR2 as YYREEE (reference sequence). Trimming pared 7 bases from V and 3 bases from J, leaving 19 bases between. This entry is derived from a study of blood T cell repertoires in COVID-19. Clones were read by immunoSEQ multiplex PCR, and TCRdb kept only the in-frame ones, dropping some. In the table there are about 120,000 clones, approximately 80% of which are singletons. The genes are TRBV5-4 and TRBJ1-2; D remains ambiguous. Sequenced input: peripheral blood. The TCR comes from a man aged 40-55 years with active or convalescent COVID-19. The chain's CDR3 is CASAPIGLTDYGYTF. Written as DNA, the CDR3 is TGTGCCAGCGCCCCCATAGGACTGACCGACTATGGCTACACCTTC.